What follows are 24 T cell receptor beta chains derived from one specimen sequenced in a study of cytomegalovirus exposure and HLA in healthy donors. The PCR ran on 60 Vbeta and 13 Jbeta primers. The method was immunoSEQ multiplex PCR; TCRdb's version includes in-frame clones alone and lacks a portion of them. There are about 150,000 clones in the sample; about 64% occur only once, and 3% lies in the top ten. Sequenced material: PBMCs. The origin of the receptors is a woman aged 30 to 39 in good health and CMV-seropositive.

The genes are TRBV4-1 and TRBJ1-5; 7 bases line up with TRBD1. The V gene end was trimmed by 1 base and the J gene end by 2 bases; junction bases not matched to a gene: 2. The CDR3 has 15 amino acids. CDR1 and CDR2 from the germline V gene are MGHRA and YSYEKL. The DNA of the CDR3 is TGCGCCAGCAGCCAAGGAGGGGGCCGCAATCAGCCCCAGCATTTT. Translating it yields CASSQGGGRNQPQHF.

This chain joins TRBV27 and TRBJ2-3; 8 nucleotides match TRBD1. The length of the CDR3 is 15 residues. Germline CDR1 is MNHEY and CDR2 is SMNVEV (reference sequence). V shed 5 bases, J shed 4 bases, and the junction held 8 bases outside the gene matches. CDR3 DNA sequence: TGTGCCAGCAGTCCCCGGGACAGGATCGCAGATACGCAGTATTTT. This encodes CASSPRDRIADTQYF.

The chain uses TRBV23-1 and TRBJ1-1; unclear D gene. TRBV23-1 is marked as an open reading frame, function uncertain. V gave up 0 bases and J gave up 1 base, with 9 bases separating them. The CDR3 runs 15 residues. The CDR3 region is CASSQSPCGNTEAFF. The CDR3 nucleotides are TGCGCCAGCAGTCAATCACCTTGCGGGAACACTGAAGCTTTCTTT.

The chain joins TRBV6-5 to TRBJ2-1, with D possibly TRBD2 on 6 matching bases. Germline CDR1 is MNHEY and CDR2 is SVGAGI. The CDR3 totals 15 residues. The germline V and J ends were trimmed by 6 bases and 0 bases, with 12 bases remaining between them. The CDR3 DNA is TGTGCCAGCAGCCGGGACTTCAGCTCCTACAATGAGCAGTTCTTC. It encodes CASSRDFSSYNEQFF.

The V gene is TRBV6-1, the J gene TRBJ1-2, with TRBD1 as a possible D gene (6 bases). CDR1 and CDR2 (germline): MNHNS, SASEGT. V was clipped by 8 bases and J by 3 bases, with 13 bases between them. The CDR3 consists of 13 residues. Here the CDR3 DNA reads TGTGCCAGCCGGGGACAAAACTACTATGGCTACACCTTC. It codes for CASRGQNYYGYTF.

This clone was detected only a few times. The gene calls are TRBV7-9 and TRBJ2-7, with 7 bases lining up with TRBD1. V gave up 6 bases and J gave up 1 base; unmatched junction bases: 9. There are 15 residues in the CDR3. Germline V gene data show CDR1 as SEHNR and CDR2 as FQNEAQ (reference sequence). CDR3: CASRTTGTVSYEQYF. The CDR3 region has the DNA TGTGCCAGCAGAACTACCGGGACAGTTTCCTACGAGCAGTACTTC. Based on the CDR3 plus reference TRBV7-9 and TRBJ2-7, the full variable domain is DTGVSQNPRHKITKRGQNVTFRCDPISEHNRLYWYRQTLGQGPEFLTYFQNEAQLEKSRLLSDRFSAERPKGSFSTLEIQRTEQGDSAMYLCASRTTGTVSYEQYFGPGTRLTVT.

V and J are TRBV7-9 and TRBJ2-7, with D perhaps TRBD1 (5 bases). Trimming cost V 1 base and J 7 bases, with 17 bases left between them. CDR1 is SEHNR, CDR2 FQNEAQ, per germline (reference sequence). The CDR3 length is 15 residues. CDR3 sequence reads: CASSLVGRNLREQYF. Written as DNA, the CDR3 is TGTGCCAGCAGCTTAGTGGGGCGCAATTTGAGGGAGCAGTACTTC.

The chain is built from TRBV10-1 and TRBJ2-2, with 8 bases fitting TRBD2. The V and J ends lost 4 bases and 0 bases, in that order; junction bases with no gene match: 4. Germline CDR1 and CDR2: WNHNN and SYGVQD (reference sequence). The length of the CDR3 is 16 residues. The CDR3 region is CASSVIAGTNTGELFF. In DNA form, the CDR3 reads TGCGCCAGCAGTGTCATAGCGGGGACGAACACCGGGGAGCTGTTTTTT.

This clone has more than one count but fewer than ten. The CDR3 region is CASSRTGSRGYGYTF. In nucleotides, the CDR3 is TGTGCCAGCAGTCGGACAGGTTCGCGGGGCTATGGCTACACCTTC. This chain connects TRBV6-6 to TRBJ1-2, with TRBD1 identical over 7 bases. The junction had 10 bases not matched to a gene; V was cut back by 5 bases and J by 4 bases. Germline V gene sequence: CDR1 MNHNY, CDR2 SVGAGI (reference sequence). The CDR3 runs to 15 residues.

The CDR3 nucleotides read TGTGCCAGTAGTATAACTCTGGGGCTAGCGGGAACCGGGGAGCTGTTTTTT. Encoded protein: CASSITLGLAGTGELFF. V usage is TRBV19 and J usage is TRBJ2-2, with 9 bases lining up with TRBD2. CDR1 is LNHDA and CDR2 is SQIVND in the germline V gene (reference sequence). V was clipped by 2 bases and J by 5 bases; unmatched bases: 9. CDR3 size: 17 residues.

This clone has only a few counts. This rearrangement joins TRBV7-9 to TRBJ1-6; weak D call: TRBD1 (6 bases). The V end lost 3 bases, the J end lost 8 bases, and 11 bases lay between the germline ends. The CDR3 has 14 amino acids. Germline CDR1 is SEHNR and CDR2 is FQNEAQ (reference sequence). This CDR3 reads CASSFGPGDSPLHF. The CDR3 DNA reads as TGTGCCAGCAGCTTTGGACCAGGGGATTCACCCCTCCACTTT.

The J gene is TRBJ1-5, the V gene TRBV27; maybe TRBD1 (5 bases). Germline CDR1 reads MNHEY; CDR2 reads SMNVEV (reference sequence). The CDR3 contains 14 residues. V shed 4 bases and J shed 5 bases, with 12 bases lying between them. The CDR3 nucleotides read TGTGCCAGCAGTTCAGGCGGGGACCATCAGCCCCAGCATTTT. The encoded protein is CASSSGGDHQPQHF.

The CDR3 protein is CASSLLTFNNQPQHF. The CDR3 coding sequence is TGTGCCAGCAGTCTTCTAACTTTCAACAATCAGCCCCAGCATTTT. This sequence joins TRBV28 and TRBJ1-5; D is ambiguous. Germline V gene data show CDR1 as MDHEN and CDR2 as SYDVKM. V was shortened by 5 bases and J by 3 bases, with 14 bases between the two germline ends. The CDR3 contains 15 residues.

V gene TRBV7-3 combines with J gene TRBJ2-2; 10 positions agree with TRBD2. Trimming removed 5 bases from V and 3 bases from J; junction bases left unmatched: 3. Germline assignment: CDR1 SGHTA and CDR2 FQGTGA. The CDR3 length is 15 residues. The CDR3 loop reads CASSPAGGHTGELFF. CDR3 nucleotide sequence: TGTGCCAGCAGCCCAGCGGGGGGGCACACCGGGGAGCTGTTTTTT.

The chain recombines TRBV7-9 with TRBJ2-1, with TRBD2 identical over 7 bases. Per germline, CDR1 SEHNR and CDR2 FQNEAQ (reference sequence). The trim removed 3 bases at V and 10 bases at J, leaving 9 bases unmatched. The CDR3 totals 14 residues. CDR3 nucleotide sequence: TGTGCCAGCAGCTTGAGTGGGGGGGTTCCCGAGCAGTTCTTC. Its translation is CASSLSGGVPEQFF.

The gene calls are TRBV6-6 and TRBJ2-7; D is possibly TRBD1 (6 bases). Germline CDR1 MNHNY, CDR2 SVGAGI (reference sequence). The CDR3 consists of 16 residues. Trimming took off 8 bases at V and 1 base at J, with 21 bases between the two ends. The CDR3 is CASQDRSTSHSYEQYF. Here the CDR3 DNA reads TGTGCCAGCCAGGACAGAAGCACTTCCCATTCCTACGAGCAGTACTTC.

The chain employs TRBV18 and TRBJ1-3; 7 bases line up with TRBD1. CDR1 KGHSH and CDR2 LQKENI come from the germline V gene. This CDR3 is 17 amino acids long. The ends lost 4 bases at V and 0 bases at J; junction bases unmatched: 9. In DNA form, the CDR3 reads TGTGCCAGCTCACGGAACAGGGGCACCAACTCTGGAAACACCATATATTTT. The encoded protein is CASSRNRGTNSGNTIYF.

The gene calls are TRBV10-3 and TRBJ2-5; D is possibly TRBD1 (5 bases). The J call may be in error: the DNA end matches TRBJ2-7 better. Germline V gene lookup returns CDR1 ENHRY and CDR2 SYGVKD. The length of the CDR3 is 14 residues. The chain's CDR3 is CAIGASSNSYEQYF. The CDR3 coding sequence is TGTGCCATCGGGGCCAGCTCGAACTCCTACGAGCAGTACTTC.

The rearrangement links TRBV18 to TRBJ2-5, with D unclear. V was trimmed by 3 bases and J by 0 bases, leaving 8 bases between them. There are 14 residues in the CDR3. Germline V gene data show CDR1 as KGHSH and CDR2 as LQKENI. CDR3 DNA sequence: TGTGCCAGCTCACCTTCCGCGTACCAAGAGACCCAGTACTTC. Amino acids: CASSPSAYQETQYF.

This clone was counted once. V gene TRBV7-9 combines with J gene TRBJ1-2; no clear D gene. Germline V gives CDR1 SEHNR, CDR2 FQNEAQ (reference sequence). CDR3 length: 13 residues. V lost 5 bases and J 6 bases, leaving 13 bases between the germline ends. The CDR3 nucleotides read TGTGCCAGCAGCGAGGCAGTCACTGATGGCTACACCTTC. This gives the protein CASSEAVTDGYTF.

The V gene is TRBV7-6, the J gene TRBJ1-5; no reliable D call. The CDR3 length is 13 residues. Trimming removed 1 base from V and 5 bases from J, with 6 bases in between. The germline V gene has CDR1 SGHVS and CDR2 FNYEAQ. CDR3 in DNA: TGTGCCAGCAGCTTAGAGCTCGATCAGCCCCAGCATTTT. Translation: CASSLELDQPQHF.

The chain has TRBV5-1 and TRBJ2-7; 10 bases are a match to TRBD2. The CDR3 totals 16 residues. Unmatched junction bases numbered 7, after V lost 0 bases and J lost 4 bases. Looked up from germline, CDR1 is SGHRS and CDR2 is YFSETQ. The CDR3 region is CASSLAELAGRYEQYF. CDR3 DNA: TGCGCCAGCAGCTTGGCCGAACTAGCGGGACGGTACGAGCAGTACTTC.

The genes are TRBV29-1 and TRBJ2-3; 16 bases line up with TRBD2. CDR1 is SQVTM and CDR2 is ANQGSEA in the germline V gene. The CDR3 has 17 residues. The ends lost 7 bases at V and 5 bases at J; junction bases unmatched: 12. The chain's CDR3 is CSADGTSGGALGDTQYF. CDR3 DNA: TGCAGCGCCGACGGGACTAGCGGGGGGGCCCTCGGAGATACGCAGTATTTT.

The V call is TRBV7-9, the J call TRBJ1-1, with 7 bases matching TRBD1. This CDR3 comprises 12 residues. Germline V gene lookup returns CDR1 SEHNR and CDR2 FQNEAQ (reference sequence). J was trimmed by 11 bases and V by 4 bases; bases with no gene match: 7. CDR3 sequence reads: CASSSKAGGAFF. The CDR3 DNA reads TGTGCCAGCAGCTCAAAAGCAGGGGGGGCTTTCTTT.